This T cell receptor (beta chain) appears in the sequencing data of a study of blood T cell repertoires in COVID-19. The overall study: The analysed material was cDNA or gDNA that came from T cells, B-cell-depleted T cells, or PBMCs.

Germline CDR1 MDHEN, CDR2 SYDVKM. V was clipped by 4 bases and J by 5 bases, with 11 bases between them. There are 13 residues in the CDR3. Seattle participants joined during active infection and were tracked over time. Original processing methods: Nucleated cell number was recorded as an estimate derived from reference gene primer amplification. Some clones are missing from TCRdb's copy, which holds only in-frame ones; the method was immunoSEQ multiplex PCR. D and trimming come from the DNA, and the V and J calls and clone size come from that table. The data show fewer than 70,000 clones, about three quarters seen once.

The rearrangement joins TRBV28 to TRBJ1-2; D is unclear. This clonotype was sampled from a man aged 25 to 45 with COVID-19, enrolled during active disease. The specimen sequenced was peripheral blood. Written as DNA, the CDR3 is TGTGCCAGCAGTTCCAGAGGGATTTATGGCTACACCTTC. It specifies CASSSRGIYGYTF.